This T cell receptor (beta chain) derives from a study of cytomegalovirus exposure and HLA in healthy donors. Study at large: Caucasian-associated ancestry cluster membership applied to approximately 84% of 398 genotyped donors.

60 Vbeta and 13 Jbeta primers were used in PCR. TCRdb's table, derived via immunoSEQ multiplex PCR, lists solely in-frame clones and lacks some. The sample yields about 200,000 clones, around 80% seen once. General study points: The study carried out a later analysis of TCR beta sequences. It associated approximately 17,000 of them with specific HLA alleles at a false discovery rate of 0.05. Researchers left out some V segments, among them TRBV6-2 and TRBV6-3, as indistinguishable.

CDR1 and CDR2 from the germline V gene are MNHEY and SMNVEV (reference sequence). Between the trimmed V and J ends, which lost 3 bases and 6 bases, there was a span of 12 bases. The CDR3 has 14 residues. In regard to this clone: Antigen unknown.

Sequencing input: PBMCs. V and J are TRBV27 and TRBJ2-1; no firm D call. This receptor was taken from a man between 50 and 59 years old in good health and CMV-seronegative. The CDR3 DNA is TGTGCCAGCAGTTTTATTAGAACCTGCAATGAGCAGTTCTTC. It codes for CASSFIRTCNEQFF.